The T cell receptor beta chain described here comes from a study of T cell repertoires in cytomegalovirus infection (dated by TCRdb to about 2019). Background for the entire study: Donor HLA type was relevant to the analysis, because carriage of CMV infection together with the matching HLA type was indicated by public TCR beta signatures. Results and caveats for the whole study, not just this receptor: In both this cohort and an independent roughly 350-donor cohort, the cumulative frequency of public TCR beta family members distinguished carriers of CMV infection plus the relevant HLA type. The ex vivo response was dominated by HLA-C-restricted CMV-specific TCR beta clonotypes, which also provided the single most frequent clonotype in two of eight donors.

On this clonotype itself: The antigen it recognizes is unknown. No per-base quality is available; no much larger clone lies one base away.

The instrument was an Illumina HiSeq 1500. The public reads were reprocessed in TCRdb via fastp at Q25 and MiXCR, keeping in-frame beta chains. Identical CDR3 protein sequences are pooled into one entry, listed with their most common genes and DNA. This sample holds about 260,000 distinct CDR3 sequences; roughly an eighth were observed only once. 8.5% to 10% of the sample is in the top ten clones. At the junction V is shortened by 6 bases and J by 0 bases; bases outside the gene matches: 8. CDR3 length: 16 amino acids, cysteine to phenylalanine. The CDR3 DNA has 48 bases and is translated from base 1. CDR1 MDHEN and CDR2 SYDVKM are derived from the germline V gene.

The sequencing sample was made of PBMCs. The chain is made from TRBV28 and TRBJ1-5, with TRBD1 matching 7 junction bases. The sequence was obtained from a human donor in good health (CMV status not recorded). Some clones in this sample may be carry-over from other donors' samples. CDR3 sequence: CASSQGGRDSNQPQHF. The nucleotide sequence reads TGTGCCAGCAGCCAGGGGGGGCGAGATAGCAATCAGCCCCAGCATTTT.